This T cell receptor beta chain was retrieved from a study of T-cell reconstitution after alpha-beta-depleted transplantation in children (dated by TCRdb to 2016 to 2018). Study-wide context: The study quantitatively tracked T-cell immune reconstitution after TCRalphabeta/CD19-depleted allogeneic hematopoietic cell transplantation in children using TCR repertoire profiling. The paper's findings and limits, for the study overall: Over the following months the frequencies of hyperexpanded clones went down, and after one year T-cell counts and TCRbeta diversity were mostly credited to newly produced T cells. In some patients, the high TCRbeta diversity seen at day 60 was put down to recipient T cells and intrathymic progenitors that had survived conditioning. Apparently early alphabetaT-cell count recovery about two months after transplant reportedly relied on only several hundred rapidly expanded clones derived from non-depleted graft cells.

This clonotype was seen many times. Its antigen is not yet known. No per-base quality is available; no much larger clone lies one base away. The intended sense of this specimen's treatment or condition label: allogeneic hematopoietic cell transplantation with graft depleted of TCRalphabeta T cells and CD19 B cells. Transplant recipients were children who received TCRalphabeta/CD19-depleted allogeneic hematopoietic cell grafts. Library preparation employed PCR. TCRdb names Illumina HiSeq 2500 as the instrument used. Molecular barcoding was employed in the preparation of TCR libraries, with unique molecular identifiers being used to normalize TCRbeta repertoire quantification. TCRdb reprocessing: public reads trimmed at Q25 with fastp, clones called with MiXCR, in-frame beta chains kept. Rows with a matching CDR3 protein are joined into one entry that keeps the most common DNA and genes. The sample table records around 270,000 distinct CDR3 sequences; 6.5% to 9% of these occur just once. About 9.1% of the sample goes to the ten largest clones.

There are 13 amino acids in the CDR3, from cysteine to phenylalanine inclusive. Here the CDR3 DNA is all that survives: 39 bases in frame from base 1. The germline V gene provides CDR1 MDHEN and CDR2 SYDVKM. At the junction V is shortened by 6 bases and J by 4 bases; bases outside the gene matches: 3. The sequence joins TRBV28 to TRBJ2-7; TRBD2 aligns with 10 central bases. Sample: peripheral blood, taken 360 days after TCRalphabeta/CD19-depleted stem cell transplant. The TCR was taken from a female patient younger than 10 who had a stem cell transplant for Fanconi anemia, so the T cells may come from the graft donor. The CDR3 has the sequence CASSRTSGYEQYF. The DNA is TGTGCCAGCAGCAGGACTAGCGGTTACGAGCAGTACTTC.